What follows is one T cell receptor beta chain and its context. The data were taken from a study of blood T cell repertoires in COVID-19. Study summary: Samples taken during acute and convalescent COVID-19 were collected in the United States, Italy and Spain. PBMCs, B-cell-depleted T cells, or T cells provided the cDNA or gDNA that made up the material.

Seattle's enrolled individuals joined amid active infection and were then monitored longitudinally. Trimming removed 2 bases from V and 1 base from J, with 8 bases in between. This CDR3 region has 13 residues. CDR1 is GTSNPN and CDR2 is SVGIG in the germline V gene (reference sequence). How the authors handled the data: Reference gene primer amplification in the assay estimated nucleated cell counts. Sequencing was performed with immunoSEQ multiplex PCR; in TCRdb, only in-frame clones are kept and a portion is missing. V and J calls and clone size follow that table, whereas D and trimming were derived from the DNA. The data contain roughly 120,000 clones, about 92% of them singletons.

The gene calls are TRBV30 and TRBJ1-1, with D possibly TRBD1 on 5 matching bases. Sequencing input: peripheral blood. This TCR came from a man aged 55 to 69 with COVID-19, enrolled during active disease. The chain's CDR3 is CAWSYGQNTEAFF. The CDR3, as DNA: TGTGCCTGGAGTTACGGACAGAACACTGAAGCTTTCTTT.